The 30 T cell receptor beta chains below all came from one sample that was sequenced in a study of blood T cells in healthy people across ages. Alongside a J-beta primer mix, a sample-barcoded 5' primer served in a second PCR lasting about 7 to 12 cycles. TCRdb called the 5' RACE reads again in MiXCR, with one record for every CDR3 protein. The sample has roughly 1,700,000 distinct CDR3 sequences; 28% are singletons. Specimen: blood. These receptors originate from a woman aged 30 to 39 in good health.

This clonotype was seen repeatedly, ten times or more. The genes are TRBV6-5 and TRBJ2-1; 8 nucleotides align to TRBD1. This CDR3 is built from 14 residues. The V gene's germline CDR1 is MNHEY and CDR2 SVGAGI. After removal of 6 bases from V and 8 bases from J, the junction contained 9 bases not matched to a gene. CDR3 in amino acids: CASRTQGARDEQFF. DNA of the CDR3: TGTGCCAGCAGGACTCAGGGGGCAAGGGATGAGCAGTTCTTC.

This clonotype was seen ten or more times. V usage is TRBV28 and J usage is TRBJ2-5; D unresolved. The CDR3 length is 10 residues. Germline lookup yields CDR1 MDHEN and CDR2 SYDVKM. V was shortened by 8 bases and J by 5 bases, with 6 bases between the two germline ends. The CDR3 spells CASRRETQYF. The CDR3 DNA reads as TGTGCCAGCCGCCGTGAGACCCAGTACTTC. Filled out from reference TRBV28 and TRBJ2-5, the complete variable domain reads DVKVTQSSRYLVKRTGEKVFLECVQDMDHENMFWYRQDPGLGLRLIYFSYDVKMKEKGDIPEGYSVSREKKERFSLILESASTNQTSMYLCASRRETQYFGPGTRLLVL.

This rearrangement joins TRBV7-2 to TRBJ1-1; possible D gene TRBD1, 5 bases. This CDR3 has 15 amino acids. CDR1 SGHTA and CDR2 FQGNSA come from the germline V gene. V was pared by 6 bases and J by 0 bases, with 14 bases between. The CDR3 bases are TGTGCCAGCAGTGCCCGGGGGGGGATGAACACTGAAGCTTTCTTT. This encodes CASSARGGMNTEAFF.

Only a few counts were recorded for this clonotype. The rearrangement joins TRBV13 to TRBJ2-7; 11 bases line up with TRBD1. Germline CDR1 is PRHDT and CDR2 is FYEKMQ (reference sequence). After removal of 5 bases from V and 2 bases from J, the junction contained 5 bases not matched to a gene. The CDR3 is 15 residues long. Here the CDR3 DNA reads TGTGCCAGCAGCCAGGACAGGGGGCAGGCCTACGAGCAGTACTTC. Its protein product is CASSQDRGQAYEQYF.

There are a few counts of this clonotype. The chain combines TRBV20-1 with TRBJ2-3; perhaps TRBD2 as D (6 bases). CDR1 DFQATT and CDR2 SNEGSKA come from the germline V gene (reference sequence). The germline V and J ends were trimmed by 4 bases and 2 bases, with 10 bases remaining between them. The CDR3 contains 13 residues. The chain's CDR3 is CSAIWGVTDTQYF. The CDR3 DNA sequence: TGCAGTGCTATCTGGGGGGTCACAGATACGCAGTATTTT.

This clonotype appeared many times. At one of its ends the junction is not consistent with the germline gene, which may arise from a read error. The chain recombines TRBV5-1 with TRBJ2-1, with TRBD2 matching 11 bases. Per germline, CDR1 SGHRS and CDR2 YFSETQ. CDR3 length equals 14 residues. The CDR3 bases are TGTGCCAGCAGCTTAGGGACTAGCGGCAATGAGCAGTTCTTC. It encodes CASSLGTSGNEQFF.

This clonotype occurred a few times. The chain combines TRBV9 with TRBJ2-5, with D tentatively TRBD1 (6 bases). Trimming shortened V by 0 bases and J by 4 bases, and 10 bases separated the two germline ends. CDR1 and CDR2 from the germline V gene are SGDLS and YYNGEE. The CDR3 is made up of 14 amino acids. In DNA, the CDR3 is TGTGCCAGCAGCGTAGATCTGGACAGAGAGACCCAGTACTTC. Amino acids: CASSVDLDRETQYF.

The chain employs TRBV7-6 and TRBJ1-2; weak D call: TRBD1 (6 bases). This CDR3 has 15 amino acids. Per germline, CDR1 SGHVS and CDR2 FNYEAQ. Trimming cost V 1 base and J 4 bases, with 13 bases left between them. CDR3 nucleotides: TGTGCCAGCAGCTTAGAGGCAGGGGAAAGCTATGGCTACACCTTC. This codes for CASSLEAGESYGYTF.

The genes are TRBV6-1 and TRBJ2-1, with D perhaps matching TRBD2 (6 bases). Trimming removed 1 base at V and 2 bases at J, with 12 bases between. Germline V gene sequence: CDR1 MNHNS, CDR2 SASEGT. This CDR3 contains 16 residues. Here the CDR3 reads CASSEGGTRAYNEQFF. Here the CDR3 DNA reads TGTGCCAGCAGTGAAGGGGGGACTCGAGCCTACAATGAGCAGTTCTTC.

This clonotype was detected a few times. This chain uses TRBV7-3 with TRBJ2-5; possibly TRBD2 for D (6 bases). Trimming removed 3 bases from V and 3 bases from J, with 17 bases in between. This CDR3 contains 16 residues. The germline V gene has CDR1 SGHTA and CDR2 FQGTGA. CDR3 amino acids: CASSFGLGGIEETQYF. Here the CDR3 DNA reads TGTGCCAGCAGCTTCGGCCTGGGCGGGATCGAAGAGACCCAGTACTTC.

This clonotype occurred many times. DNA for the CDR3: TGTGCCAGCAGTTTTGGGGGGGCGGACAATGAGCAGTTCTTC. Its translation: CASSFGGADNEQFF. The rearrangement links TRBV12-3 or TRBV12-4 to TRBJ2-1; possibly TRBD2 for D (7 bases). This CDR3 comprises 14 residues. Trimming removed 3 bases from V and 5 bases from J, with 11 bases in between.

V and J are TRBV6-6 and TRBJ2-2, with D tentatively TRBD1 or TRBD2 (5 bases each). V shed 10 bases and J shed 1 base, with 13 bases lying between them. Germline V lookup: CDR1 MNHNY, CDR2 SVGAGI (reference sequence). The CDR3 is 14 amino acids. The DNA of the CDR3 is TGTGCCACCGAGGGGAGTAGGAACACCGGGGAGCTGTTTTTT. Amino acid sequence: CATEGSRNTGELFF.

The rearrangement uses TRBV20-1 and TRBJ2-1; TRBD2 agrees at 7 bases. This CDR3 is 14 amino acids long. After removal of 3 bases from V and 8 bases from J, the junction contained 10 bases not matched to a gene. Germline V gives CDR1 DFQATT, CDR2 SNEGSKA (reference sequence). The CDR3 sequence: CSASEAGAVDEQFF. CDR3 nucleotides: TGCAGTGCTAGTGAGGCGGGAGCTGTCGATGAGCAGTTCTTC.

There are a few counts of this clonotype. The rearrangement links TRBV20-1 to TRBJ2-3; D call uncertain. The V gene's germline CDR1 is DFQATT and CDR2 SNEGSKA (reference sequence). V dropped 6 bases and J dropped 8 bases, with 18 bases sitting between them. This CDR3 contains 13 residues. In DNA form, the CDR3 reads TGCAGTGCCCGAGGTTCCTCTCCGGGTACGCAGTATTTT. As protein: CSARGSSPGTQYF.

This clonotype turned up a few times. The rearrangement joins TRBV5-1 to TRBJ2-7; 9 bases are shared with TRBD2. V was clipped by 3 bases and J by 3 bases; unmatched bases: 4. Germline lookup yields CDR1 SGHRS and CDR2 YFSETQ. The length of the CDR3 is 14 residues. The CDR3 is CASSYKLAGYEQYF. CDR3 in DNA: TGCGCCAGCAGCTACAAACTAGCGGGCTACGAGCAGTACTTC. The whole variable domain, remainder taken from reference TRBV5-1 and TRBJ2-7, is KAGVTQTPRYLIKTRGQQVTLSCSPISGHRSVSWYQQTPGQGLQFLFEYFSETQRNKGNFPGRFSGRQFSNSRSEMNVSTLELGDSALYLCASSYKLAGYEQYFGPGTRLTVT.

The gene calls are TRBV11-1 and TRBJ2-5; 12 nucleotides agree with TRBD2. The tail of the sequence fits TRBJ2-7 better, so the J call may be wrong. Germline CDR1 is SGHAT and CDR2 is FQDESV (reference sequence). This CDR3 comprises 18 residues. In nucleotides, the CDR3 is TGTGCCAGCAGCTTAGGGCGGACTAGCGGGACGAGACGCTACGAGCAGTACTTC. Protein sequence: CASSLGRTSGTRRYEQYF.

This clonotype was counted ten times or more. The chain is built from TRBV12-3 or TRBV12-4 and TRBJ2-7, with 8 bases lining up with TRBD2. The CDR3 is 13 amino acids. With V trimmed by 11 bases and J by 4 bases, 10 bases remained unmatched. DNA of the CDR3: TGTGCCTCGGGACTAGACACTCGGTACGAGCAGTACTTC. Translated: CASGLDTRYEQYF.

This clonotype came up a few times. The chain combines TRBV11-2 with TRBJ2-1, with D perhaps matching TRBD1 (6 bases). The CDR3 consists of 15 residues. V shed 1 base and J shed 6 bases, with 13 bases lying between them. Germline V gene lookup returns CDR1 SGHAT and CDR2 FQNNGV. CDR3 nucleotide sequence: TGTGCCAGCAGCTTAGTGGGGGCCGCGGGCAATGAGCAGTTCTTC. The encoded protein is CASSLVGAAGNEQFF.

This clonotype was seen a handful of times. The CDR3 DNA reads as TGCAGTGCTAGAGATCTGGGACAGGATGTCTACGAGCAGTACTTC. Protein product: CSARDLGQDVYEQYF. This sequence joins TRBV20-1 and TRBJ2-7, with TRBD1 matching over 8 bases. Trimming took 0 bases from V and 3 from J; bases not matched to a gene: 7. Germline V gene sequence: CDR1 DFQATT, CDR2 SNEGSKA (reference sequence). The CDR3 consists of 15 residues.

This clonotype was picked up a small number of times. J is TRBJ2-1 and V is TRBV29-1; D not resolved. The J call is uncertain, as TRBJ2-7 better fits the DNA end. Looked up from germline, CDR1 is SQVTM and CDR2 is ANQGSEA. This CDR3 comprises 14 residues. CDR3 in amino acids: CSVAPLRSYNEQYF. CDR3 nucleotides: TGCAGCGTTGCCCCCTTGCGCTCCTACAATGAGCAGTACTTC.

This clonotype turned up a few times. A clone one base away is much larger, so this may be a read error. This chain links TRBV29-1 with TRBJ2-7; the D gene is possibly TRBD2 (6 bases). CDR3 size: 14 residues. With 3 bases removed from V and 3 bases from J, the gap between germline ends came to 15 bases. CDR1 and CDR2 (germline): SQVTM, ANQGSEA. CDR3: CSVDAGRTNYEQYF. The DNA of the CDR3 is TGCAGCGTTGACGCGGGACGGACCAACTACGAGCAGTACTTC.

This clonotype has a handful of counts. The chain links TRBV6-1 to TRBJ2-5; 11 bases fit TRBD1. The V gene end was trimmed by 8 bases and the J gene end by 5 bases; junction bases not matched to a gene: 10. The length of the CDR3 is 15 residues. Germline V gene sequence: CDR1 MNHNS, CDR2 SASEGT. The CDR3 region is CASSTGQGAVETQYF. In DNA, the CDR3 is TGTGCCAGCTCCACTGGACAGGGGGCCGTGGAGACCCAGTACTTC.

This clonotype was recorded many times. The chain combines TRBV2 with TRBJ2-7; TRBD1 is a possible D gene (6 bases). Per the germline V gene, CDR1 is SNHLY and CDR2 is FYNNEI. The length of the CDR3 is 14 residues. Trimming cost V 5 bases and J 6 bases, with 17 bases left between them. CDR3 residues: CASSFLRDNSEQYF. The CDR3 DNA follows: TGTGCCAGCAGTTTCCTCCGGGACAATAGCGAGCAGTACTTC.

The V call is TRBV12-3 or TRBV12-4, the J call TRBJ2-7; weak D call: TRBD1 (6 bases). There are 14 residues in the CDR3. V was trimmed by 5 bases and J by 3 bases, leaving 14 bases between them. The CDR3 here is CASSLRQADYEQYF. DNA for the CDR3: TGTGCCAGCAGTCTACGACAGGCTGACTACGAGCAGTACTTC.

The table lists this clonotype with many counts. The rearrangement uses TRBV7-9 and TRBJ2-5; no clear D gene. Germline values: CDR1 SEHNR, CDR2 FQNEAQ (reference sequence). V gave up 7 bases and J gave up 2 bases, with 14 bases separating them. The CDR3 is 14 residues long. This chain's CDR3 is CASTKNQAQETQYF. For the CDR3, the DNA is TGTGCCAGCACCAAAAACCAGGCGCAAGAGACCCAGTACTTC.

This clonotype was recorded a few times. The chain carries TRBV27 and TRBJ1-2; TRBD1 aligns across 7 bases. V dropped 6 bases and J dropped 4; count of bases not matched to a gene: 11. Germline values: CDR1 MNHEY, CDR2 SMNVEV (reference sequence). This CDR3 is built from 15 residues. CDR3 sequence: CASSSSTGTAYGYTF. CDR3 nucleotides: TGTGCCAGCAGCTCCTCAACCGGGACAGCCTATGGCTACACCTTC.

A remark on this clonotype: The conserved closing phenylalanine or tryptophan is absent in this CDR3, likely reflecting a read error. This sequence joins TRBV5-1 and TRBJ2-7, with D maybe TRBD2 (5 bases). V lost 4 bases and J 4 bases, leaving 12 bases between the germline ends. The CDR3 covers 13 residues. The germline V gene has CDR1 SGHRS and CDR2 YFSETQ. CDR3 sequence (DNA): TGCGCCAGCAGCGAGGGAATTTCGTACGAGCAGTACCTC. It yields the protein CASSEGISYEQYL.

Note on this clonotype: Relative to the germline gene, one junction end is altered; a read error may explain this. The chain combines TRBV28 with TRBJ1-2; D remains unclear. CDR1 is MDHEN and CDR2 is SYDVKM in the germline V gene. The CDR3 covers 12 residues. As DNA, the CDR3 is TGTGCCGGCAGTTTCAGCAACTATGGCTACACCTTC. As protein: CAGSFSNYGYTF.

The rearrangement joins TRBV12-5 to TRBJ1-5; D gene unclear. The CDR3 has 12 amino acids. CDR1 and CDR2 from the germline V gene are LGHNT and FRNRAP. Between the trimmed V and J ends, which lost 4 bases and 5 bases, there was a span of 6 bases. The CDR3 DNA follows: TGTGCTAGTGGTTCCTCTGATCAGCCCCAGCATTTT. Translated, it gives CASGSSDQPQHF.

V is TRBV6-5 and J is TRBJ2-5; the match to TRBD2 covers 9 bases. The CDR3 sequence is 16 residues long. Per the germline V gene, CDR1 is MNHEY and CDR2 is SVGAGI. With V trimmed by 3 bases and J by 12 bases, 17 bases remained unmatched. CDR3 bases: TGTGCCAGCAGTTATAGTCTAGCGGGAAATGGTGTGTATGAGTACTTC. It translates to CASSYSLAGNGVYEYF.